These 11 T cell receptor beta chains came from one sample sequenced in a study of blood T cell repertoires in COVID-19. Sequenced by immunoSEQ multiplex PCR; TCRdb stores in-frame clones only, minus some. The data show about 260,000 clones, about nine tenths seen once. Sequenced sample: peripheral blood. All receptors come from a woman aged 25-40 years with COVID-19, enrolled during active disease.

This chain joins TRBV5-4 and TRBJ1-2; D is possibly TRBD1 (5 bases). Germline lookup yields CDR1 SGHNT and CDR2 YYREEE (reference sequence). CDR3 length: 12 amino acids. V was pared by 0 bases and J by 8 bases, with 8 bases between. CDR3 sequence (DNA): TGTGCCAGCAGCTTGGATCACAGGGGCTACACCTTC. Its protein product is CASSLDHRGYTF.

This clone was detected only a few times. V and J are TRBV28 and TRBJ1-2, with TRBD1 matching 10 bases. Germline V gene data show CDR1 as MDHEN and CDR2 as SYDVKM. The CDR3 length is 13 residues. V dropped 2 bases and J dropped 8; count of bases not matched to a gene: 2. The CDR3 DNA sequence: TGTGCCAGCAGTTTAGACAGGGGGCGGGGCTACACCTTC. This encodes CASSLDRGRGYTF.

The rearrangement joins TRBV6-5 to TRBJ1-5; 8 nucleotides match TRBD1. V dropped 6 bases and J dropped 3; count of bases not matched to a gene: 4. Germline assignment: CDR1 MNHEY and CDR2 SVGAGI. The length of the CDR3 is 14 residues. In DNA form, the CDR3 reads TGTGCCAGCAGCCAGGGGGCGAACAATCAGCCCCAGCATTTT. As protein: CASSQGANNQPQHF.

The chain has TRBV24-1 and TRBJ2-3; the match to TRBD2 covers 7 bases. V trimming: 1 base; J trimming: 0 bases; junction bases outside the gene matches: 3. Germline CDR1 is KGHDR and CDR2 is SFDVKD. The CDR3 is 16 amino acids. In nucleotides, the CDR3 is TGTGCCACCAGTGATTTACCTAGCGGAAGCACAGATACGCAGTATTTT. Its translation is CATSDLPSGSTDTQYF.

The chain links TRBV30 to TRBJ2-5; no clear D. Germline CDR1 reads GTSNPN; CDR2 reads SVGIG (reference sequence). Trimming took off 2 bases at V and 1 base at J, with 8 bases between the two ends. The CDR3 length is 13 residues. Here the CDR3 reads CAWSWAFQETQYF. The CDR3 bases are TGTGCCTGGAGTTGGGCGTTCCAAGAGACCCAGTACTTC. Full variable domain (rest looked up from reference TRBV30 and TRBJ2-5): SQTIHQWPATLVQPVGSPLSLECTVEGTSNPNLYWYRQAAGRGLQLLFYSVGIGQISSEVPQNLSASRPQDRQFILSSKKLLLSDSGFYLCAWSWAFQETQYFGPGTRLLVL.

This chain joins TRBV9 and TRBJ1-3; 7 bases fit TRBD1. V was clipped by 3 bases and J by 5 bases; unmatched bases: 8. Germline lookup yields CDR1 SGDLS and CDR2 YYNGEE. This CDR3 spans 15 amino acids. CDR3 sequence reads: CASSAPGTVRNTIYF. DNA for the CDR3: TGTGCCAGCAGCGCCCCCGGGACAGTGAGAAACACCATATATTTT.

This clone appeared a few times. J is TRBJ2-1 and V is TRBV2; TRBD2 agrees at 9 bases. The trim removed 3 bases at V and 6 bases at J, leaving 6 bases unmatched. This CDR3 has 15 residues. Germline V gene lookup returns CDR1 SNHLY and CDR2 FYNNEI. For the CDR3, the DNA is TGTGCCAGCAGTGATCGGCTAGCGGGAAGCAATGAGCAGTTCTTC. Translation: CASSDRLAGSNEQFF.

J is TRBJ1-1 and V is TRBV24-1; D gene unclear. This CDR3 region has 13 residues. The V end lost 6 bases, the J end lost 1 base, and 8 bases lay between the germline ends. Germline V CDR1 and CDR2: KGHDR, SFDVKD. The CDR3 region is CATSREGNTEAFF. The DNA for the CDR3 is TGTGCCACCAGTCGAGAGGGGAACACTGAAGCTTTCTTT.

The CDR3 protein is CASSGGTESSYEQYF. The CDR3 region has the DNA TGCGCCAGCAGCGGGGGGACGGAGAGCTCCTACGAGCAGTACTTC. The gene calls are TRBV5-1 and TRBJ2-7; D is possibly TRBD2 (6 bases). The CDR3 runs to 15 residues. The V end was cut by 4 bases, the J end by 0 bases, with 14 bases between. Germline assignment: CDR1 SGHRS and CDR2 YFSETQ.

The genes are TRBV28 and TRBJ2-1; D ambiguous. Germline V gives CDR1 MDHEN, CDR2 SYDVKM. The length of the CDR3 is 14 residues. Trimming took 2 bases from V and 7 from J, leaving 12 bases between them. The CDR3 loop is CASSLTGSRNEQFF. For the CDR3, the DNA is TGTGCCAGCAGTTTAACCGGGTCACGTAATGAGCAGTTCTTC.

The chain employs TRBV7-2 and TRBJ1-5; 12 nucleotides line up with TRBD1. With 4 bases clipped from V and 8 bases from J, the junction kept 12 bases outside the gene matches. CDR1 is SGHTA and CDR2 is FQGNSA in the germline V gene. CDR3 size: 17 residues. The CDR3 coding sequence is TGTGCCAGCAGCTCCAACCGGGACAGGGGGCTGAGGGAGCCCCAGCATTTT. Amino acids: CASSSNRDRGLREPQHF.